The 4 T cell receptor beta chains below were found in one sample sequenced in a study of PD-1 blockade in mismatch repair-deficient tumors. Data came from immunoSEQ multiplex PCR; TCRdb stores just in-frame clones and leaves some out. The sample yields some 120,000 clones, roughly 90% seen once. The sequencing here drew on peripheral blood, taken 72 weeks after starting pembrolizumab. The receptors shown here come from an adult with mismatch repair-deficient cancer.

The rearrangement joins TRBV4-2 to TRBJ2-7; D possibly uses TRBD1 or TRBD2 (5 bases each). CDR1 and CDR2 from the germline V gene are LGHNA and YNFKEQ. Between the trimmed V and J ends, which lost 3 bases and 2 bases, there was a span of 17 bases. CDR3 size: 16 residues. In nucleotides, the CDR3 is TGTGCCAGCAGCCATTCCGGGGCCGGAGGCCCCTACGAGCAGTACTTC. Translated: CASSHSGAGGPYEQYF.

There are a few counts of this clone. This chain connects TRBV18 to TRBJ2-7, with D possibly being TRBD1 or TRBD2 (7 bases each). The CDR3 has 14 amino acids. The germline V gene has CDR1 KGHSH and CDR2 LQKENI. Trimming cost V 2 bases and J 3 bases, with 11 bases left between them. As DNA, the CDR3 is TGTGCCAGCTCACCATCAGGGGGGGGCTACGAGCAGTACTTC. This sequence encodes CASSPSGGGYEQYF.

The V and J genes are TRBV7-9 and TRBJ1-2, with 12 bases matching TRBD1. The CDR3 is 16 residues long. Per germline, CDR1 SEHNR and CDR2 FQNEAQ (reference sequence). V shed 0 bases and J 6 bases; nucleotides not matched to a gene: 5. This CDR3 reads CASSLARGTGGDGYTF. The CDR3, as DNA: TGTGCCAGCAGCTTAGCGCGGGGGACAGGGGGCGATGGCTACACCTTC.

This chain joins TRBV6-1 and TRBJ1-2; the D is unclear. Trimming left V 4 bases short and J 6 bases short, with 21 bases between. Looked up from germline, CDR1 is MNHNS and CDR2 is SASEGT. The CDR3 spans 16 residues. The CDR3 sequence: CASSAAHPQEVDGYTF. The CDR3 region has the DNA TGTGCCAGCAGTGCGGCACACCCTCAGGAAGTCGATGGCTACACCTTC.